This TCR beta chain appears in the sequencing data of a study of low-dose radiotherapy and immunotherapy resistance in tumors. TRAV- and TRBV-specific primers, spanning alpha and beta chains, primed first-strand cDNA. TCRs were put through roughly 20 PCR cycles of amplification with Phusion. A constant-region primer and the V-primer adapter served as the primer pair. TCRdb re-called the reads with MiXCR, one entry per CDR3 protein. In the table there are about 15,000 distinct CDR3 sequences, 60% of which are singletons. The donors, trial participants, received nivolumab, ipilimumab, aspirin, low-dose cyclophosphamide and low-dose radiotherapy. CDR1 and CDR2 (germline): MNHNY, SVGAGI (reference sequence). The CDR3 sequence is 10 residues long. Trimming removed 7 bases at V and 11 bases at J, with 9 bases between.

The rearrangement links TRBV6-6 to TRBJ2-1; D gene unclear. The TCR comes from a human donor with advanced metastatic prostate, ovarian, gallbladder or colorectal cancer (not recorded which). This table probably holds off-target reads from a library built for another chain. CDR3: CASTAKKQFF. CDR3 coding DNA: TGTGCCAGCACAGCCAAGAAGCAGTTCTTC.